Each of the 28 T cell receptor beta chains below was sequenced from the same sample in a study of T cell responses to AZD1222 COVID-19 vaccine. Using immunoSEQ multiplex PCR, the repertoire was profiled, and TCRdb retains in-frame clones only, with some absent. This sample has about 97,000 clones, with 86% found just once. The source was peripheral blood, collected on day 0 of AZD1222 vaccination. The receptors were sampled from an adult in good health.

The chain employs TRBV4-3 and TRBJ1-2, with D perhaps matching TRBD1 (5 bases). The ends were cut back, 3 bases at V and 6 bases at J, with 11 bases in the middle. The CDR3 has 13 amino acids. Germline values: CDR1 LGHNA, CDR2 YSLEER. CDR3 sequence: CASSQVGLNGYTF. The CDR3, as DNA: TGCGCCAGCAGCCAGGTGGGGCTCAATGGCTACACCTTC.

This sequence joins TRBV6-2 or TRBV6-3 and TRBJ2-7; possibly TRBD1 or TRBD2 for D (6 bases each). The length of the CDR3 is 15 residues. Trimming pared 6 bases from V and 3 bases from J, leaving 18 bases between. In germline, CDR1 is MNHEY, CDR2 SVGEGT. CDR3 residues: CASSRPQGGNYEQYF. The CDR3 nucleotides read TGTGCCAGCAGCCGTCCACAGGGAGGCAACTACGAGCAGTACTTC.

This sequence joins TRBV19 and TRBJ2-7; 14 bases are a match to TRBD2. From germline, CDR1 is LNHDA and CDR2 SQIVND (reference sequence). The V segment lost 4 bases and the J segment 7 bases; nucleotides outside the gene matches: 6. The CDR3 is 15 residues long. CDR3 nucleotides: TGTGCCAGTAGTAGGGGGGGACTAGCGGGAGAAGAGCAGTACTTC. Translating it yields CASSRGGLAGEEQYF.

This clone came up once. The chain couples TRBV11-2 to TRBJ2-3; maybe TRBD2 (6 bases). V was trimmed by 0 bases and J by 1 base, leaving 17 bases between them. Germline V CDR1 and CDR2: SGHAT, FQNNGV. The CDR3 is 18 amino acids. CDR3 in DNA: TGTGCCAGCAGCTTAGATTCCATCGGTACGGGAGGCACAGATACGCAGTATTTT. This gives the protein CASSLDSIGTGGTDTQYF.

The chain joins TRBV7-8 to TRBJ2-5, with 12 bases aligning to TRBD2. This CDR3 has 16 residues. The trim removed 2 bases at V and 5 bases at J, leaving 6 bases unmatched. Germline V gives CDR1 SGHVS, CDR2 FQNEAQ. CDR3 residues: CASSLLAGGPGETQYF. In DNA form, the CDR3 reads TGTGCCAGCAGCTTACTAGCGGGGGGGCCAGGGGAGACCCAGTACTTC. Drawing the rest from reference TRBV7-8 and TRBJ2-5, the complete variable domain is GAGVSQSPRYKVAKRGQDVALRCDPISGHVSLFWYQQALGQGPEFLTYFQNEAQLDKSGLPSDRFFAERPEGSVSTLKIQRTQQEDSAVYLCASSLLAGGPGETQYFGPGTRLLVL.

V usage is TRBV7-9 and J usage is TRBJ1-6; D not resolved. This CDR3 is 15 amino acids long. CDR1 and CDR2 from the germline V gene are SEHNR and FQNEAQ (reference sequence). With 3 bases removed from V and 0 bases from J, the gap between germline ends came to 6 bases. The CDR3 nucleotides are TGTGCCAGCAGCTTGCATAGCTCCTATAATTCACCCCTCCACTTT. It encodes CASSLHSSYNSPLHF.

The chain links TRBV5-5 to TRBJ1-6; 7 nucleotides line up with TRBD1. CDR3 length: 15 residues. The V gene's germline CDR1 is SGHKS and CDR2 YYEKEE (reference sequence). J was trimmed by 7 bases and V by 4 bases; bases with no gene match: 8. The CDR3 is CASSQGGILNSPLHF. The CDR3 bases are TGTGCCAGCAGCCAGGGGGGGATTTTGAATTCACCCCTCCACTTT.

The chain recombines TRBV5-6 with TRBJ1-1, with D unresolved. V was shortened by 0 bases and J by 7 bases, with 16 bases between the two germline ends. Germline loops: CDR1 SGHDT, CDR2 YYEEEE. The CDR3 contains 15 residues. CDR3 DNA sequence: TGTGCCAGCAGCTTGGGTGGGAGGTCCCTTAATGAAGCTTTCTTT. Amino acid sequence: CASSLGGRSLNEAFF. The full variable domain, its missing parts supplied by reference TRBV5-6 and TRBJ1-1, is DAGVTQSPTHLIKTRGQQVTLRCSPKSGHDTVSWYQQALGQGPQFIFQYYEEEERQRGNFPDRFSGHQFPNYSSELNVNALLLGDSALYLCASSLGGRSLNEAFFGQGTRLTVV.

The J gene is TRBJ2-3, the V gene TRBV18; D not resolved. Deletions cut 3 bases from V and 6 bases from J, with 16 bases between. The CDR3 has 15 amino acids. Germline loops: CDR1 KGHSH, CDR2 LQKENI. In nucleotides, the CDR3 is TGTGCCAGCTCACCCCCGAACAAGGGTGCGGATACGCAGTATTTT. Its protein is CASSPPNKGADTQYF.

The chain is built from TRBV7-9 and TRBJ1-4; TRBD1 agrees at 10 bases. In germline, CDR1 is SEHNR, CDR2 FQNEAQ (reference sequence). The CDR3 sequence is 16 residues long. Trimming cost V 2 bases and J 8 bases; bases outside gene matches: 8. The CDR3, as DNA: TGTGCCAGCAGCTTAACGATCGGGACAGGGGACGAAAAACTGTTTTTT. It encodes CASSLTIGTGDEKLFF.

This clone was seen once. The chain links TRBV9 to TRBJ2-2; unclear D gene. This CDR3 is 14 amino acids long. Trimming left V 0 bases short and J 8 bases short, with 11 bases between. Germline V gives CDR1 SGDLS, CDR2 YYNGEE. Written as DNA, the CDR3 is TGTGCCAGCAGCGTAGGAACCGCGGCGGGGGAGCTGTTTTTT. Protein product: CASSVGTAAGELFF.

The J gene is TRBJ2-7, the V gene TRBV25-1; D is possibly TRBD2 (6 bases). The ends were cut back, 6 bases at V and 6 bases at J, with 18 bases in the middle. Germline CDR1 reads MGHDK; CDR2 reads SYGVNS. The CDR3 runs 14 residues. In nucleotides, the CDR3 is TGTGCCAGCAGCCCCTCTCGGGGGAAACCCGAGCAGTACTTC. It yields the protein CASSPSRGKPEQYF.

J is TRBJ2-1 and V is TRBV29-1, with 13 bases identical to TRBD2. The CDR3 consists of 14 residues. Germline-derived CDR1 and CDR2 are SQVTM and ANQGSEA. The J segment lost 6 bases and the V segment lost 4 bases, leaving 3 bases of the junction unmatched. CDR3: CSVVGTSGANEQFF. The DNA for the CDR3 is TGCAGCGTTGTCGGGACTAGCGGGGCCAATGAGCAGTTCTTC.

The chain combines TRBV27 with TRBJ2-7, with 10 nucleotides matching TRBD1. The V and J ends lost 6 bases and 6 bases, in that order; junction bases with no gene match: 8. The germline V gene encodes CDR1 MNHEY and CDR2 SMNVEV (reference sequence). This CDR3 has 14 residues. The CDR3 region is CASRPGTGEGEQYF. The DNA for the CDR3 is TGTGCCAGCAGACCCGGGACAGGGGAGGGCGAGCAGTACTTC.

This clone came up once. This rearrangement joins TRBV24-1 to TRBJ1-1; the match to TRBD1 covers 7 bases. The germline V gene has CDR1 KGHDR and CDR2 SFDVKD. After removal of 4 bases from V and 0 bases from J, the junction contained 4 bases not matched to a gene. This CDR3 comprises 15 residues. The CDR3 DNA follows: TGTGCCACCAGTGACAACAGGGGAATGAACACTGAAGCTTTCTTT. It translates to CATSDNRGMNTEAFF.

The CDR3 nucleotides read TGTGCCAGCAGCCAATTGACAGGGAACACCGGGGAGCTGTTTTTT. As protein: CASSQLTGNTGELFF. The chain joins TRBV7-2 to TRBJ2-2; perhaps TRBD1 as D (6 bases). The V end lost 5 bases, the J end lost 1 base, and 11 bases lay between the germline ends. CDR3 size: 15 residues. The germline V gene has CDR1 SGHTA and CDR2 FQGNSA.

V usage is TRBV4-1 and J usage is TRBJ1-6; 7 bases are a match to TRBD1. Germline CDR1 reads MGHRA; CDR2 reads YSYEKL. CDR3 length: 16 residues. V shed 0 bases, J shed 7 bases, and the junction held 6 bases outside the gene matches. CDR3 sequence (DNA): TGCGCCAGCAGCCAAGACGACAGGGCCAGGAATTCACCCCTCCACTTT. Amino acids: CASSQDDRARNSPLHF.

The chain recombines TRBV7-3 with TRBJ1-1; D ambiguous. Trimming shortened V by 1 base and J by 3 bases, and 6 bases separated the two germline ends. In germline, CDR1 is SGHTA, CDR2 FQGTGA. This CDR3 has 13 residues. The CDR3 nucleotides are TGTGCCAGCAGCTTAATGACGGACACTGAAGCTTTCTTT. Its translation is CASSLMTDTEAFF.

The genes are TRBV5-1 and TRBJ2-6; D remains ambiguous. CDR1 and CDR2 (germline): SGHRS, YFSETQ. V shed 4 bases and J shed 0 bases, with 5 bases lying between them. The CDR3 has 14 amino acids. CDR3 region: CASSIGSGANVLTF. In DNA form, the CDR3 reads TGCGCCAGCAGCATCGGCTCTGGGGCCAACGTCCTGACTTTC.

The rearrangement uses TRBV3-1 (or the pseudogene TRBV3-2) and TRBJ2-7; 7 bases are a match to TRBD2. Germline V gene sequence: CDR1 LGHDT, CDR2 YNNKEL (reference sequence). Trimming took 5 bases from V and 3 from J; bases not matched to a gene: 7. CDR3 length: 14 amino acids. Here the CDR3 reads CASSKRESGYEQYF. For the CDR3, the DNA is TGTGCCAGCAGCAAGCGGGAAAGTGGCTACGAGCAGTACTTC.

The chain's CDR3 is CASRNQGASSTDTQYF. Written as DNA, the CDR3 is TGCGCCAGCAGAAACCAGGGGGCCTCTAGCACAGATACGCAGTATTTT. This chain uses TRBV5-1 with TRBJ2-3; TRBD1 aligns across 8 bases. CDR1 and CDR2 (germline): SGHRS, YFSETQ. The CDR3 totals 16 residues. With V trimmed by 5 bases and J by 0 bases, 8 bases remained unmatched.

The chain links TRBV11-2 to TRBJ1-3; D is uncertain. This CDR3 has 14 residues. From germline, CDR1 is SGHAT and CDR2 FQNNGV. V was pared by 1 base and J by 0 bases, with 4 bases between. CDR3 loop: CASSLGVSGNTIYF. CDR3 sequence (DNA): TGTGCCAGCAGCTTAGGCGTCTCTGGAAACACCATATATTTT.

The rearrangement joins TRBV7-2 to TRBJ2-2, with D tentatively TRBD2 (7 bases). The CDR3 runs to 13 residues. V lost 10 bases, J lost 4 bases, and 13 bases lay in between. Germline V gives CDR1 SGHTA, CDR2 FQGNSA. CDR3 sequence: CATGGGLTGELFF. In nucleotides, the CDR3 is TGTGCCACCGGCGGGGGCCTCACCGGGGAGCTGTTTTTT.

This chain connects TRBV7-2 to TRBJ1-3; D is perhaps TRBD1 (5 bases). The CDR3 sequence is 13 residues long. Germline-derived CDR1 and CDR2 are SGHTA and FQGNSA. Trimming took 5 bases from V and 3 from J, leaving 8 bases between them. Here the CDR3 reads CASSEGIGNTIYF. The DNA of the CDR3 is TGTGCCAGCAGCGAGGGGATTGGAAACACCATATATTTT.

The J gene is TRBJ2-7, the V gene TRBV21-1; TRBD1 is the table's D call, not checked against the DNA. TRBV21-1 has pseudogene status. The CDR3 extends over 17 amino acids. The CDR3 here is CASSFPLDRQLSYEQYF. The DNA for the CDR3 is TGTGCCAGCAGCTTTCCTTTGGACAGGCAACTTTCCTACGAGCAGTACTTC.

The chain is built from TRBV19 and TRBJ1-1; the match to TRBD1 covers 7 bases. Germline lookup yields CDR1 LNHDA and CDR2 SQIVND (reference sequence). There are 15 residues in the CDR3. Trimming removed 1 base from V and 0 bases from J; junction bases left unmatched: 2. CDR3 in DNA: TGTGCCAGTAGTATAGTGGGGACAGTGAACACTGAAGCTTTCTTT. Translated: CASSIVGTVNTEAFF.

This chain connects TRBV5-4 to TRBJ1-1; the D gene is possibly TRBD1 (6 bases). Germline CDR1 reads SGHNT; CDR2 reads YYREEE (reference sequence). V was cut by 4 bases and J by 4 bases, with 11 bases left in between. The CDR3 runs 13 residues. The CDR3 region is CASSGTGTTEAFF. The DNA of the CDR3 is TGTGCCAGCAGCGGAACAGGGACCACTGAAGCTTTCTTT.

The chain links TRBV7-9 to TRBJ2-5; no clear D. The germline V and J ends were trimmed by 5 bases and 5 bases, with 6 bases remaining between them. The CDR3 is made up of 11 amino acids. Germline values: CDR1 SEHNR, CDR2 FQNEAQ (reference sequence). The CDR3 DNA sequence: TGTGCCAGCAGCCAAATTGAGACCCAGTACTTC. This encodes CASSQIETQYF.